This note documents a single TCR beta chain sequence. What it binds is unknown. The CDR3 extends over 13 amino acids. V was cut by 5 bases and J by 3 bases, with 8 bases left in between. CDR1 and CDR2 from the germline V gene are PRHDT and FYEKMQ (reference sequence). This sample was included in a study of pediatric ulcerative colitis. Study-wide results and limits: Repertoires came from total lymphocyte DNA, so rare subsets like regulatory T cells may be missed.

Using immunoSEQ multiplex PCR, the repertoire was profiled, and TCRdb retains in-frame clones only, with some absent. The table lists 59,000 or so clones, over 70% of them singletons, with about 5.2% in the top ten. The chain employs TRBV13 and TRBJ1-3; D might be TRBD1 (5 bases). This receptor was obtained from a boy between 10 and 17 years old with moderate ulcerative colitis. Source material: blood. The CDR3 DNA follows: TGTGCCAGCAGCAGGGACGGTGGAAACACCATATATTTT. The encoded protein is CASSRDGGNTIYF.